This T cell receptor beta chain stems from a study of cytomegalovirus exposure and HLA in healthy donors. Study-wide results and limits: Whilst most TCR sequences proved rare, a subset of public TCRs occurred across many donors. Later analysis suggested links between common viral pathogens and several top significant clusters.

V was trimmed by 0 bases and J by 3 bases, leaving 14 bases between them. The V gene's germline CDR1 is LNHNV and CDR2 YYDKDF (reference sequence). This CDR3 has 16 residues. Researchers ran the PCR with 60 Vbeta and 13 Jbeta primers. The repertoire was sequenced with immunoSEQ multiplex PCR; TCRdb's copy has only in-frame clones and lacks some. The table has over 100,000 clones, roughly 82% seen once. Turning to this clone: Antigen unknown.

This receptor was taken from a man in his forties or fifties in good health and CMV-seropositive. The specimen sequenced was PBMCs. The chain couples TRBV15 to TRBJ1-2; D gene uncertain. Here the CDR3 reads CATSRDRGREYYGYTF. Here the CDR3 DNA reads TGTGCCACCAGCAGAGATCGGGGTAGGGAATACTATGGCTACACCTTC.